The 3 T cell receptor beta chains reported below all come from one sample, sequenced in a study of T cell repertoires in cytomegalovirus infection. MiXCR, run by TCRdb on the reads, gives a single entry per CDR3 protein. The table has under 850,000 distinct CDR3 sequences, roughly 36% seen once. Sequencing was carried out using PBMCs. Receptor source: a human donor in good health (CMV status not recorded). Some clones in this sample may be carry-over from other donors' samples.

The rearrangement links TRBV20-1 to TRBJ2-3; the match to TRBD2 covers 10 bases. The CDR3 extends over 14 amino acids. Germline V gives CDR1 DFQATT, CDR2 SNEGSKA (reference sequence). With V trimmed by 6 bases and J by 5 bases, 8 bases remained unmatched. In DNA form, the CDR3 reads TGCAGTGCGGGGACTAGCGTTATTGGAGATACGCAGTATTTT. This codes for CSAGTSVIGDTQYF.

The chain combines TRBV6-5 with TRBJ2-3, with TRBD2 identical over 7 bases. Germline V gene sequence: CDR1 MNHEY, CDR2 SVGAGI. The length of the CDR3 is 14 residues. With 7 bases clipped from V and 6 bases from J, the junction kept 10 bases outside the gene matches. This chain's CDR3 is CASIRERGRDTQYF. The CDR3 nucleotides are TGTGCCAGCATAAGGGAGCGGGGTAGGGATACGCAGTATTTT.

Points on this clonotype: The junction departs from germline at one end; a sequencing error may be responsible. V is TRBV20-1 and J is TRBJ2-5; 9 bases align to TRBD2. CDR3 length equals 15 residues. Germline-derived CDR1 and CDR2 are DFQATT and SNEGSKA (reference sequence). The CDR3 sequence is CSSSPSGALRETQYF. The CDR3 DNA is TGCAGTTCTAGTCCTAGCGGGGCTTTGCGGGAGACCCAGTACTTC.